This T cell receptor beta chain derives from a study of somatic mutations in cytotoxic T cells in rheumatoid arthritis. Between the trimmed V and J ends, which lost 5 bases and 5 bases, there was a span of 10 bases. The CDR3 has 13 amino acids. The germline CDR1 and CDR2 sequences are MRHNA and SNTAGT. Method: immunoSEQ multiplex PCR; TCRdb's copy keeps in-frame clones and lacks some. The sample shows approximately 10,000 clones, roughly four fifths of them seen only once. The receptor was isolated from an older woman with rheumatoid arthritis. The chain uses TRBV6-4 and TRBJ2-1, with D perhaps TRBD2 (6 bases). The sequenced sample was CD8+ T cells sorted from blood. DNA of the CDR3: TGTGCCAGCAGTCCGGGACTTAACAATGAGCAGTTCTTC. This codes for CASSPGLNNEQFF.